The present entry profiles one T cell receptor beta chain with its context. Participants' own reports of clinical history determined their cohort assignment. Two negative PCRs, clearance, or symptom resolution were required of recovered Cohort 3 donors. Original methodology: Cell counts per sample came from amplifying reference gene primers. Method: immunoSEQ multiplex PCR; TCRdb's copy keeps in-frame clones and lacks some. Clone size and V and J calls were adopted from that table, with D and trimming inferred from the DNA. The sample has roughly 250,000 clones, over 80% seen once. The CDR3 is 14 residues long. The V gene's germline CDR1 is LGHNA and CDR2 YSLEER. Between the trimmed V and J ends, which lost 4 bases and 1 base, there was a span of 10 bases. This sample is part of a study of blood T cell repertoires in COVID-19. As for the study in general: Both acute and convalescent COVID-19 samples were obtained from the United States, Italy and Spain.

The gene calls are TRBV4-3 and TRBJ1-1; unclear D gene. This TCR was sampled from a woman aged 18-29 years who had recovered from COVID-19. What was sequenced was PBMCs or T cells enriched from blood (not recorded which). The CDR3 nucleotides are TGCGCCAGCAGCCCCGGTCCCGGGAACACTGAAGCTTTCTTT. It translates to CASSPGPGNTEAFF.